Sequencing of this T cell receptor (beta chain) was carried out in a study of T cell repertoires in cytomegalovirus infection. TCRdb re-called the reads through MiXCR, storing one row per CDR3 protein. Altogether more than 400,000 distinct CDR3 sequences are present, more than 20% being singletons, with the ten largest covering less than 15%. The specimen sequenced was PBMCs. The TCR was taken from a human donor in good health (CMV status not recorded). Some clones in this sample may be carry-over from other donors' samples.

The CDR3 nucleotides read TGTGCCACCAGTCATTCAGGGGATTATAGCAATCAGCCCCAGCATTTT. This encodes CATSHSGDYSNQPQHF. This chain links TRBV24-1 with TRBJ1-5; perhaps TRBD1 as D (6 bases). Trimming removed 6 bases from V and 0 bases from J, with 14 bases in between. The CDR3 extends over 16 amino acids. Germline lookup yields CDR1 KGHDR and CDR2 SFDVKD.